One sample yielded the 18 T cell receptor beta chains listed below, sequenced in a study of blood T cell repertoires in COVID-19. Profiling relied on immunoSEQ multiplex PCR, and the TCRdb table lists in-frame clones only, not all of them. The sample lists hundreds of thousands of clones; about 90% were seen once. The material sequenced was peripheral blood. All receptors come from a woman aged 50 to 60 who had recovered from COVID-19.

V is TRBV5-4 and J is TRBJ2-7, with 9 bases aligning to TRBD2. J lost 3 bases, V lost 0 bases, and 16 bases had no gene match. Germline lookup yields CDR1 SGHNT and CDR2 YYREEE (reference sequence). The CDR3 consists of 19 residues. The CDR3 bases are TGTGCCAGCAGCTTGGGGGTTGGGGCTACTAGCGGGCGCATCTACGAGCAGTACTTC. Translating it yields CASSLGVGATSGRIYEQYF.

The chain links TRBV19 to TRBJ1-1, with a weak D call TRBD1 (6 bases). V shed 5 bases and J shed 1 base, with 11 bases lying between them. The CDR3 covers 14 residues. Germline CDR1 reads LNHDA; CDR2 reads SQIVND (reference sequence). The CDR3 protein is CASSAPGQNTEAFF. In DNA form, the CDR3 reads TGTGCCAGTAGTGCTCCGGGACAGAACACTGAAGCTTTCTTT.

The J gene is TRBJ2-7, the V gene TRBV5-1; 7 bases align to TRBD1. This CDR3 region has 16 residues. V gave up 1 base and J gave up 0 bases; unmatched junction bases: 7. Germline V gives CDR1 SGHRS, CDR2 YFSETQ. CDR3 in amino acids: CASSLRPGQYSYEQYF. In nucleotides, the CDR3 is TGCGCCAGCAGCTTGAGACCGGGACAGTACTCCTACGAGCAGTACTTC.

The table lists this clone with a count of one. This chain joins TRBV28 and TRBJ1-1; the match to TRBD1 covers 9 bases. CDR1 and CDR2 from the germline V gene are MDHEN and SYDVKM. J was trimmed by 2 bases and V by 3 bases; bases with no gene match: 7. This CDR3 is 16 amino acids long. The CDR3, as DNA: TGTGCCAGCAGTTTCGGGACAGGGACAATTAACACTGAAGCTTTCTTT. It translates to CASSFGTGTINTEAFF.

The chain couples TRBV11-2 to TRBJ1-1, with 7 bases lining up with TRBD1. V shed 4 bases, J shed 4 bases, and the junction held 9 bases outside the gene matches. The CDR3 is 15 amino acids. Per germline, CDR1 SGHAT and CDR2 FQNNGV. The DNA for the CDR3 is TGTGCCAGCAGCTACGCCGGGACAGCCGTCACTGAAGCTTTCTTT. Protein product: CASSYAGTAVTEAFF.

As for this clone: This sample also contains other DNA sequences that code for the same CDR3. The chain carries TRBV5-1 and TRBJ2-7; D call uncertain. The CDR3 spans 13 residues. Trimming pared 0 bases from V and 3 bases from J, leaving 7 bases between. Germline CDR1 reads SGHRS; CDR2 reads YFSETQ. CDR3 bases: TGCGCCAGCAGCTTGGGGCAGAACTACGAGCAGTACTTC. Translating it yields CASSLGQNYEQYF.

V and J are TRBV7-2 and TRBJ2-1, with D unresolved. The germline V and J ends were trimmed by 4 bases and 2 bases, with 15 bases remaining between them. Germline V gene lookup returns CDR1 SGHTA and CDR2 FQGNSA. The CDR3 length is 16 residues. Here the CDR3 DNA reads TGTGCCAGCAGCTCCCAGGCCCAATACACCTACAATGAGCAGTTCTTC. It encodes CASSSQAQYTYNEQFF.

The chain carries TRBV30 and TRBJ1-5, with unresolved D. The V gene's germline CDR1 is GTSNPN and CDR2 SVGIG (reference sequence). This CDR3 is built from 14 residues. The germline V and J ends were trimmed by 2 bases and 3 bases, with 11 bases remaining between them. CDR3: CAWSLNRLNQPQHF. The CDR3 nucleotides read TGTGCCTGGAGTCTAAATCGTCTCAATCAGCCCCAGCATTTT.

The chain uses TRBV5-1 and TRBJ1-1; D is possibly TRBD1 (5 bases). V was cut by 5 bases and J by 5 bases, with 13 bases left in between. Germline lookup yields CDR1 SGHRS and CDR2 YFSETQ. This CDR3 has 13 residues. This chain's CDR3 is CASRGNGGTEAFF. The CDR3 nucleotides are TGCGCCAGCAGAGGAAACGGGGGGACTGAAGCTTTCTTT.

The rearrangement joins TRBV7-9 to TRBJ1-2, with D possibly matching TRBD1 (6 bases). From germline, CDR1 is SEHNR and CDR2 FQNEAQ (reference sequence). V was clipped by 5 bases and J by 0 bases, with 19 bases between them. The CDR3 has 17 residues. CDR3 DNA sequence: TGTGCCAGCAGCCAACCAAACGGACAGCCAGCTAACTATGGCTACACCTTC. It translates to CASSQPNGQPANYGYTF.

The chain employs TRBV5-1 and TRBJ2-3; 7 nucleotides agree with TRBD2. The germline gives CDR1 SGHRS, CDR2 YFSETQ. This CDR3 has 16 amino acids. V trimming: 3 bases; J trimming: 2 bases; junction bases outside the gene matches: 9. The CDR3 reads CASSSGLVGVTDTQYF. The CDR3 coding sequence is TGCGCCAGCAGCTCCGGACTAGTTGGGGTCACAGATACGCAGTATTTT.

The chain joins TRBV3-1 (or the pseudogene TRBV3-2) to TRBJ2-1; a possible D gene is TRBD2 (6 bases). Trimming pared 5 bases from V and 2 bases from J, leaving 19 bases between. The germline V gene encodes CDR1 LGHDT and CDR2 YNNKEL (reference sequence). This CDR3 contains 17 residues. The CDR3 nucleotides read TGTGCCAGCAGCGCTTCCCGCGGGGTAGGGACCTACAATGAGCAGTTCTTC. As protein: CASSASRGVGTYNEQFF.

V is TRBV5-1 and J is TRBJ1-3; D perhaps matches TRBD1 (6 bases). CDR1 is SGHRS, CDR2 YFSETQ, per germline. V lost 3 bases and J 3 bases, leaving 22 bases between the germline ends. The CDR3 consists of 18 residues. The CDR3 here is CASSSLLPDRPGGNTIYF. The CDR3 DNA reads TGCGCCAGCAGCTCTCTATTACCCGACAGGCCCGGTGGAAACACCATATATTTT.

The rearrangement links TRBV6-5 to TRBJ2-7, with TRBD1 as a possible D gene (5 bases). From germline, CDR1 is MNHEY and CDR2 SVGAGI. The germline V and J ends were trimmed by 7 bases and 2 bases, with 15 bases remaining between them. CDR3 size: 14 residues. CDR3 residues: CASIRPTVPYEQYF. The CDR3 coding sequence is TGTGCCAGCATAAGACCGACAGTCCCCTACGAGCAGTACTTC.

J is TRBJ2-7 and V is TRBV6-5, with TRBD2 matching 12 bases. Unmatched junction bases numbered 3, after V lost 2 bases and J lost 1 base. The germline gives CDR1 MNHEY, CDR2 SVGAGI. The CDR3 sequence is 16 residues long. Here the CDR3 reads CASSYSLAGGSYEQYF. In nucleotides, the CDR3 is TGTGCCAGCAGTTACAGCCTAGCGGGAGGGTCCTACGAGCAGTACTTC.

This clone has more than one count but fewer than ten. The rearrangement links TRBV7-2 to TRBJ2-3; D is uncertain. Germline CDR1 SGHTA, CDR2 FQGNSA. V shed 1 base and J shed 2 bases, with 7 bases lying between them. The CDR3 is 14 amino acids. CDR3 DNA sequence: TGTGCCAGCAGCTTAGGCGCCTTCACAGATACGCAGTATTTT. Translating it yields CASSLGAFTDTQYF.

This chain connects TRBV6-5 to TRBJ2-7; possible D gene TRBD2, 5 bases. The germline gives CDR1 MNHEY, CDR2 SVGAGI. Deletions cut 5 bases from V and 3 bases from J, with 14 bases between. This CDR3 region has 14 residues. The CDR3 spells CASSPGGGGYEQYF. In nucleotides, the CDR3 is TGTGCCAGCAGTCCAGGTGGTGGAGGCTACGAGCAGTACTTC.

This chain uses TRBV28 with TRBJ1-1, with TRBD1 matching 7 bases. The CDR3 runs to 17 residues. With V trimmed by 6 bases and J by 2 bases, 15 bases remained unmatched. Germline V gene lookup returns CDR1 MDHEN and CDR2 SYDVKM. The CDR3 reads CASSPVGTELPNTEAFF. In DNA, the CDR3 is TGTGCCAGCAGCCCGGTTGGGACAGAACTACCCAACACTGAAGCTTTCTTT.